This T cell receptor beta chain was captured in a study of CD8+ T cells in alopecia areata. Overall study findings and caveats: Normal skin contains resident alphabeta T cells, and these are also sequenced in scalp samples. Clonality in lesional scalp, especially alopecia totalis/universalis, exceeded that of normal scalp.

V lost 5 bases to trimming and J lost 1 base; unmatched junction nucleotides: 3. Per germline, CDR1 SGHAT and CDR2 FQDESV (reference sequence). The CDR3 sequence is 15 residues long. This clone occurred a few times. Its antigen is as yet unknown. The sequencing template was cDNA reverse transcribed from extracted RNA. Measured with immunoSEQ multiplex PCR; TCRdb has only the in-frame clones, and not every one. The sample records under 150,000 clones, around two thirds being singletons. V usage is TRBV11-1 and J usage is TRBJ2-3; 10 bases are a match to TRBD2. Source material: CD8+ T cells sorted from blood. This receptor was obtained from a human donor in good health. Written as DNA, the CDR3 is TGTGCCAGCAGCCGCCTAGCGGGAGGCACAGATACGCAGTATTTT. Translation: CASSRLAGGTDTQYF.